The 15 T cell receptor beta chains below come from one sample, sequenced in a study of blood T cell repertoires in COVID-19. The repertoire was sequenced with immunoSEQ multiplex PCR; TCRdb's copy has only in-frame clones and lacks some. The sample consists of fewer than 250,000 clones, approximately 81% of them appearing once. Material: peripheral blood. The receptors here all came from a man aged 35 to 55 with acute or convalescent COVID-19.

The chain combines TRBV28 with TRBJ1-2; D is unresolved. There are 13 residues in the CDR3. Trimming removed 7 bases at V and 5 bases at J, with 14 bases between. Germline V gene sequence: CDR1 MDHEN, CDR2 SYDVKM. The DNA of the CDR3 is TGTGCCAGCATCACTCCCGGAGAGTATGGCTACACCTTC. Its translation: CASITPGEYGYTF.

This chain's CDR3 is CASSARLVPDTQYF. CDR3 DNA: TGTGCCAGCAGCGCCAGACTAGTCCCAGATACGCAGTATTTT. This chain connects TRBV5-4 to TRBJ2-3, with a tentative D call TRBD2 (6 bases). The CDR3 length is 14 residues. Trimming left V 4 bases short and J 4 bases short, with 13 bases between. CDR1 is SGHNT and CDR2 is YYREEE in the germline V gene (reference sequence).

The rearrangement joins TRBV7-9 to TRBJ2-7; TRBD1 matches 7 bases. Germline CDR1 reads SEHNR; CDR2 reads FQNEAQ (reference sequence). This CDR3 is built from 15 residues. V lost 4 bases and J lost 7; bases outside the gene matches: 13. The CDR3: CASSSTGMGAKEQYF. The CDR3 DNA reads as TGTGCCAGCAGCTCGACAGGGATGGGGGCGAAAGAGCAGTACTTC. The entire variable domain, with the rest obtained from reference TRBV7-9 and TRBJ2-7, is as follows: DTGVSQNPRHKITKRGQNVTFRCDPISEHNRLYWYRQTLGQGPEFLTYFQNEAQLEKSRLLSDRFSAERPKGSFSTLEIQRTEQGDSAMYLCASSSTGMGAKEQYFGPGTRLTVT.

The CDR3: CASTISGASYNEQFF. In DNA, the CDR3 is TGTGCCAGCACCATCAGCGGGGCCAGTTACAATGAGCAGTTCTTC. The V call is TRBV9, the J call TRBJ2-1; 7 nucleotides line up with TRBD2. This CDR3 is 15 amino acids long. Germline lookup yields CDR1 SGDLS and CDR2 YYNGEE. J lost 4 bases, V lost 6 bases, and 10 bases had no gene match.

The table lists this clone with a few counts. This chain links TRBV4-3 with TRBJ1-6, with D unclear. CDR1 LGHNA and CDR2 YSLEER come from the germline V gene. Trimming stripped 0 bases from V and 6 bases from J, with 9 bases between. The CDR3 has 15 residues. Here the CDR3 reads CASSQDRSSNSPLHF. The CDR3 DNA reads as TGCGCCAGCAGCCAAGATCGGTCTTCTAATTCACCCCTCCACTTT.

The chain employs TRBV6-5 and TRBJ2-1, with 14 nucleotides matching TRBD2. J lost 10 bases, V lost 5 bases, and 4 bases had no gene match. CDR1 and CDR2 from the germline V gene are MNHEY and SVGAGI. CDR3 size: 14 residues. CDR3 sequence reads: CASSLRTSGGEQFF. The CDR3 nucleotides read TGTGCCAGCAGTCTTCGGACTAGCGGGGGGGAGCAGTTCTTC.

This sequence joins TRBV9 and TRBJ1-3; a possible D gene is TRBD1 (5 bases). CDR3 length: 16 amino acids. CDR1 SGDLS and CDR2 YYNGEE come from the germline V gene. Trimming stripped 4 bases from V and 4 bases from J, with 18 bases between. CDR3 region: CASSRQSGGKGNTIYF. CDR3 DNA sequence: TGTGCCAGCAGCCGCCAATCGGGGGGGAAAGGAAACACCATATATTTT.

V gene TRBV2 combines with J gene TRBJ1-1; D may be TRBD1 (6 bases). The CDR3 length is 15 residues. The ends were cut back, 6 bases at V and 5 bases at J, with 19 bases in the middle. Germline CDR1 SNHLY, CDR2 FYNNEI. Here the CDR3 reads CASSQERGRGTEAFF. CDR3 nucleotides: TGTGCCAGCAGCCAAGAGCGGGGAAGGGGGACTGAAGCTTTCTTT.

The genes are TRBV3-1 (or the pseudogene TRBV3-2) and TRBJ2-7; no reliable D call. The germline V gene encodes CDR1 LGHDT and CDR2 YNNKEL (reference sequence). There are 11 residues in the CDR3. Between the trimmed V and J ends, which lost 3 bases and 5 bases, there was a span of 5 bases. The CDR3: CASSHSHEQYF. CDR3 DNA sequence: TGTGCCAGCAGCCATAGTCACGAGCAGTACTTC.

This chain joins TRBV7-2 and TRBJ1-1; the match to TRBD1 covers 8 bases. The germline V gene encodes CDR1 SGHTA and CDR2 FQGNSA. The CDR3 covers 14 residues. The V and J ends lost 2 bases and 4 bases, in that order; junction bases with no gene match: 3. For the CDR3, the DNA is TGTGCCAGCAGCTTACAGGGGGCGCCCACTGAAGCTTTCTTT. This translates into CASSLQGAPTEAFF.

The CDR3 DNA follows: TGTGCCAGCAGCGCCCGTTCAGGGGGCGGCACTGAAGCTTTCTTT. Translated: CASSARSGGGTEAFF. The J gene is TRBJ1-1, the V gene TRBV7-2; 8 bases are shared with TRBD1. The CDR3 sequence is 15 residues long. Trimming removed 5 bases from V and 4 bases from J; junction bases left unmatched: 9. Germline CDR1 SGHTA, CDR2 FQGNSA.

This clone showed up just a few times. The chain uses TRBV18 and TRBJ2-7; 10 nucleotides align to TRBD1. Germline assignment: CDR1 KGHSH and CDR2 LQKENI. V was pared by 8 bases and J by 7 bases, with 8 bases of the junction left unmatched. The CDR3 contains 13 residues. In DNA form, the CDR3 reads TGTGCCAGCGCCGGGACAGGGGCGGGTGAGCAGTACTTC. Its protein product is CASAGTGAGEQYF.

As for this clone: Other DNA sequences from this sample encode an identical CDR3 as well. The V call is TRBV6-1, the J call TRBJ1-5; perhaps TRBD1 as D (6 bases). The CDR3 spans 14 residues. Germline values: CDR1 MNHNS, CDR2 SASEGT. Trimming removed 2 bases at V and 7 bases at J, with 12 bases between. This chain's CDR3 is CASSENRGGQPQHF. The CDR3 nucleotides read TGTGCCAGCAGTGAAAATAGGGGGGGCCAGCCCCAGCATTTT.

The chain carries TRBV2 and TRBJ1-6, with 10 bases fitting TRBD1. Per the germline V gene, CDR1 is SNHLY and CDR2 is FYNNEI. The CDR3 length is 15 residues. V shed 6 bases, J shed 10 bases, and the junction held 9 bases outside the gene matches. This chain's CDR3 is CASSQDRGLKSPLHF. DNA of the CDR3: TGTGCCAGCAGCCAAGACAGGGGGCTTAAATCACCCCTCCACTTT.

The chain employs TRBV5-1 and TRBJ1-5; D not certain. The V gene lost 1 base and the J gene lost 12 bases, with 5 bases spanning the gap. The germline gives CDR1 SGHRS, CDR2 YFSETQ. The CDR3 consists of 10 residues. The DNA for the CDR3 is TGCGCCAGCAGCTTGCTTCTCCAGCATTTT. It yields the protein CASSLLLQHF.